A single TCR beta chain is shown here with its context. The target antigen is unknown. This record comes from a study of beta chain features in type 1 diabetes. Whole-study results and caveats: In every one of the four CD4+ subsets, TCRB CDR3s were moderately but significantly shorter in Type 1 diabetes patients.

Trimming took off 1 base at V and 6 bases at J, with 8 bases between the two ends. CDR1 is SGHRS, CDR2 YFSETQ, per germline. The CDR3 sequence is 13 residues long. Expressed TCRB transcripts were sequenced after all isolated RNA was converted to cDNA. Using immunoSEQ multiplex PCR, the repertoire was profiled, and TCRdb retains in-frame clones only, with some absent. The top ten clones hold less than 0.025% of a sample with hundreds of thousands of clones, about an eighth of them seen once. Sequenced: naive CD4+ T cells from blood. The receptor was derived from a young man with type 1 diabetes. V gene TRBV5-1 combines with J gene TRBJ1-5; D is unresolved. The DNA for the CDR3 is TGCGCCAGCAGCTTGAAAGGGATTCAGCCCCAGCATTTT. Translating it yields CASSLKGIQPQHF.